Each of the 19 T cell receptor beta chains below was sequenced from the same sample in a study of tumor-infiltrating lymphocytes in primary liver carcinoma. For each extraction, RNA and DNA were obtained together from approximately 20-30 mg of unsorted bulk tissue. Priming with a constant-region primer yielded TCR beta cDNA from about 540 ng total RNA. ARM-PCR, slightly modified, supplied the TCR beta libraries through three nested multiplex PCR rounds. TRBV1-TRBV30 forward primers paired with a C-beta reverse primer drove the first two PCR rounds, about 10 cycles each. TCRdb processed the multiplex PCR reads anew with MiXCR; each CDR3 protein has one entry. The table has about 120,000 distinct CDR3 sequences, around two thirds seen once; the top ten hold roughly 9%. The sequenced sample was liver tumor tissue from sampling region 1. Subset indicated: tumor region T1, superior pole. Every receptor here comes from a woman between 55 and 75 years old with primary liver carcinoma and hepatitis B virus infection.

With regard to this clonotype: At one of its ends the junction is not consistent with the germline gene, which may arise from a read error. The chain employs TRBV11-2 and TRBJ2-7, with 10 positions matching TRBD1. In germline, CDR1 is SGHAT, CDR2 FQNNGV. The CDR3 has 18 residues. The CDR3 sequence is CASSWGQGLARLYKEQYF. CDR3 nucleotides: TGTGCCAGTAGCTGGGGACAGGGGTTGGCTAGACTTTATAAGGAGCAGTACTTC.

A single count supports this clonotype. J is TRBJ1-5 and V is TRBV6-5; D not resolved. This CDR3 contains 14 residues. Germline-derived CDR1 and CDR2 are MNHEY and SVGAGI. Between the trimmed V and J ends, which lost 2 bases and 5 bases, there was a span of 10 bases. CDR3 sequence (DNA): TGTGCCAGCAGTTACAGGCCCGGCCATCAGCCCCAGCATTTT. Translated, it gives CASSYRPGHQPQHF.

V and J are TRBV20-1 and TRBJ2-3; 8 nucleotides agree with TRBD1. V dropped 6 bases and J dropped 1; count of bases not matched to a gene: 9. CDR1 and CDR2 (germline): DFQATT, SNEGSKA (reference sequence). CDR3 length: 15 amino acids. In DNA, the CDR3 is TGCAGTGCGATAGGACAGGGTTTCGGCACAGATACGCAGTATTTT. It yields the protein CSAIGQGFGTDTQYF.

Notes on this clonotype: At one boundary the junction diverges from the germline segment, which might be a read error. The chain uses TRBV12-3 or TRBV12-4 and TRBJ2-4, with D hard to call. This CDR3 is built from 15 residues. The DNA for the CDR3 is TGTGCCAGCAGTTTATCGAATATTGCCAAAGACATTCAGTGCTTC. It yields the protein CASSLSNIAKDIQCF.

Only a few counts were recorded for this clonotype. The chain joins TRBV5-4 to TRBJ1-6, with D possibly being TRBD1 (5 bases). The CDR3 loop spans 14 amino acids. V shed 6 bases and J shed 6 bases, with 13 bases lying between them. Germline V gives CDR1 SGHNT, CDR2 YYREEE (reference sequence). DNA for the CDR3: TGTGCCAGCACCCGCCCAGGGACTAATTCACCCCTCCACTTT. Its translation: CASTRPGTNSPLHF.

The rearrangement uses TRBV6-2 or TRBV6-3 and TRBJ1-2; no clear D. V lost 5 bases and J 10 bases, leaving 17 bases between the germline ends. Germline assignment: CDR1 MNHEY and CDR2 SVGEGT. The CDR3 is made up of 13 amino acids. The CDR3 sequence: CASSGSALWDYTF. The CDR3 DNA is TGTGCCAGCAGTGGGAGTGCTCTATGGGACTACACCTTC.

Regarding this clonotype: A clone one base away is much larger, so this may be a read error. The chain has TRBV6-1 and TRBJ2-7; maybe TRBD2 (7 bases). Trimming took off 3 bases at V and 9 bases at J, with 21 bases between the two ends. Germline V gives CDR1 MNHNS, CDR2 SASEGT. There are 15 residues in the CDR3. CDR3 in amino acids: CASSDVVGGGTRQYF. The CDR3 DNA is TGTGCCAGCAGTGACGTGGTGGGAGGGGGTACTCGGCAGTACTTC.

The rearrangement links TRBV7-9 to TRBJ2-7, with 10 nucleotides matching TRBD2. The germline CDR1 and CDR2 sequences are SEHNR and FQNEAQ (reference sequence). V was clipped by 8 bases and J by 4 bases; unmatched bases: 5. The CDR3 has 13 residues. The CDR3 sequence: CASGKREGYEQYF. CDR3 nucleotides: TGTGCCAGCGGGAAGCGGGAGGGATACGAGCAGTACTTC.

Remarks on this clonotype: A read error may explain this, as a much larger clone is one base away. CDR3: CASSVRGLGYTQYF. The DNA for the CDR3 is TGTGCCAGCAGCGTTCGGGGGTTGGGATATACGCAGTATTTT. The rearrangement uses TRBV9 and TRBJ2-3; D is possibly TRBD2 (6 bases). The CDR3 spans 14 residues. The V and J ends lost 2 bases and 7 bases respectively, with 14 bases between them. The germline gives CDR1 SGDLS, CDR2 YYNGEE. Using reference TRBV9 and TRBJ2-3 for the parts outside the CDR3, the full variable domain is DSGVTQTPKHLITATGQRVTLRCSPRSGDLSVYWYQQSLDQGLQFLIQYYNGEERAKGNILERFSAQQFPDLHSELNLSSLELGDSALYFCASSVRGLGYTQYFGPGTRLTVL.

The rearrangement joins TRBV10-3 to TRBJ1-1; 10 bases agree with TRBD1. Trimming removed 6 bases from V and 1 base from J; junction bases left unmatched: 14. The CDR3 covers 18 residues. CDR1 is ENHRY, CDR2 SYGVKD, per germline. CDR3 DNA sequence: TGTGCCATCAGGGGGGATTTACCGGGACAGGGGACGAACACTGAAGCTTTCTTT. Protein: CAIRGDLPGQGTNTEAFF.

The rearrangement joins TRBV11-2 to TRBJ2-1; D may be TRBD1 (5 bases). Germline assignment: CDR1 SGHAT and CDR2 FQNNGV. This CDR3 has 16 amino acids. V lost 3 bases and J lost 8, with 20 bases in between. The CDR3 region is CASSLDPDSSYDEQFF. For the CDR3, the DNA is TGTGCCAGCAGCTTGGACCCTGACAGCTCATACGATGAGCAGTTCTTC.

To note about this clonotype: A much larger clone lies one base from this, so it may be a read error. The rearrangement links TRBV6-5 to TRBJ2-7; 10 bases fit TRBD1. Germline V gene lookup returns CDR1 MNHEY and CDR2 SVGAGI. The CDR3 sequence is 15 residues long. CDR3 in DNA: TGTGTCAGCAGTCCTCGACAGGGGGCGTCCCACGAGCAGTACTTC. Translation: CVSSPRQGASHEQYF.

This chain uses TRBV7-2 with TRBJ1-2; possibly TRBD1 for D (6 bases). V was trimmed by 0 bases and J by 8 bases, leaving 13 bases between them. CDR1 and CDR2 from the germline V gene are SGHTA and FQGNSA. This CDR3 region has 14 residues. In DNA, the CDR3 is TGTGCCAGCAGCTTAGCGCAGGCAGGGGAAGGCTACACCTTC. This gives the protein CASSLAQAGEGYTF.

A note on this clonotype: A junction boundary mismatches the germline segment, possibly from a read error. Here the CDR3 DNA reads TGTGCCAGCAGCTTAGATCTCCGTCGCGAGCTGTATTTC. This sequence encodes CASSLDLRRELYF. This sequence joins TRBV11-2 and TRBJ2-7; D gene uncertain. This CDR3 is built from 13 residues. The germline CDR1 and CDR2 sequences are SGHAT and FQNNGV.

Regarding this clonotype: This CDR3 is missing its conserved last phenylalanine or tryptophan, likely due to a read error. This sequence joins TRBV12-3 or TRBV12-4 and TRBJ1-5, with D possibly TRBD1 on 6 matching bases. V lost 5 bases and J 0 bases, leaving 11 bases between the germline ends. The CDR3 runs 15 residues. The CDR3 DNA follows: TGTGCCAGCAGTCCAACAGGGAATAGCAATCAGCCCCAGCATCTT. Protein product: CASSPTGNSNQPQHL.

On this clonotype: A much larger clone lies a single base off, so this may be a read error. No conserved phenylalanine or tryptophan ends this CDR3, so it is likely a read error. The rearrangement links TRBV6-2 or TRBV6-3 to TRBJ1-2, with 10 bases matching TRBD1. With V trimmed by 6 bases and J by 2 bases, 3 bases remained unmatched. The CDR3 contains 14 residues. Germline V gene sequence: CDR1 MNHEY, CDR2 SVGEGT. CDR3 region: CASRGQGTNYGYTI. In DNA form, the CDR3 reads TGTGCCAGCAGGGGACAGGGGACAAACTATGGCTACACCATC.

This clonotype has just one count. At one boundary the junction diverges from the germline segment, which might be a read error. The chain carries TRBV6-5 and TRBJ1-4; a possible D gene is TRBD1 (5 bases). This CDR3 is 15 amino acids long. Germline V lookup: CDR1 MNHEY, CDR2 SVGAGI. CDR3 coding DNA: TGTGCCAGCAGTAGGGGAGAGGGGCTGGGAGAAAAATTGTTTTTT. Translating gives CASSRGEGLGEKLFF.

Points on this clonotype: This likely comes from a read error, as the CDR3 has no conserved phenylalanine or tryptophan at its end. The chain joins TRBV11-3 to TRBJ2-7, with D uncertain. This CDR3 is built from 11 residues. Germline loops: CDR1 SGHNT, CDR2 YENEEA. V gave up 6 bases and J gave up 4 bases, with 7 bases separating them. Here the CDR3 DNA reads TGTGCCAGCAGTTATGGATACGAGCAGTACTAC. Amino acids: CASSYGYEQYY.

This chain links TRBV6-5 with TRBJ2-7; 10 bases fit TRBD2. J was trimmed by 7 bases and V by 6 bases; bases with no gene match: 18. This CDR3 region has 17 residues. Germline-derived CDR1 and CDR2 are MNHEY and SVGAGI. DNA of the CDR3: TGTGCCAGCAGGAGCGATTTAGGAAGCGGGAGGGCTAGGGAGCAGTACTTC. Its translation: CASRSDLGSGRAREQYF.